This TCR beta chain was observed in a study of cytomegalovirus exposure and HLA in healthy donors. Study outcomes and limitations: Fewer N-insertions (relative to the approximately 670-donor mean) were reportedly seen in an Asian-associated ancestry cluster in a later analysis.

PCR amplification relied on 60 Vbeta primers (plus 13 Jbeta primers). Sequenced by immunoSEQ multiplex PCR; TCRdb stores in-frame clones only, minus some. There are about 130,000 clones in the sample; approximately 80% occur only once, and around 2% lies in the top ten. Note on this clone: Its matching antigen is unknown.

Material for sequencing was PBMCs. This sequence was found in a man younger than 40 in good health and CMV-seronegative.

CDR3 amino acids: CASSLTASGANVLTF. The CDR3 DNA sequence: TGCGCCAGCAGCTTGACAGCCTCTGGGGCCAACGTCCTGACTTTC. V and J are TRBV5-1 and TRBJ2-6, with D unclear. V was pared by 1 base and J by 0 bases, with 5 bases between. The CDR3 runs 15 residues. From germline, CDR1 is SGHRS and CDR2 YFSETQ.